This TCR beta chain was sequenced in a study of T cell repertoires in cytomegalovirus infection. The length of the CDR3 is 15 residues. Germline trimming cut 2 bases from V and 5 bases from J; bases unmatched to any gene: 3. CDR1 is SGHTA and CDR2 is FQGNSA in the germline V gene. Each CDR3 protein is one row after TCRdb ran MiXCR on the reads. Of roughly 730,000 distinct CDR3 sequences listed, 33% are singletons. The sample holds many counts of this clonotype. Antigen specificity is unknown. The material was cultured PBMCs, obtained from culture after CMV antigen stimulation. The origin of this receptor is a human donor in good health (CMV status not recorded). Some clones in this sample may be carry-over from other donors' samples. The chain employs TRBV7-2 and TRBJ2-2, with TRBD2 matching over 9 bases. CDR3 in amino acids: CASSLLAGFTGELFF. CDR3 nucleotide sequence: TGTGCCAGCAGCTTACTAGCGGGGTTTACCGGGGAGCTGTTTTTT.